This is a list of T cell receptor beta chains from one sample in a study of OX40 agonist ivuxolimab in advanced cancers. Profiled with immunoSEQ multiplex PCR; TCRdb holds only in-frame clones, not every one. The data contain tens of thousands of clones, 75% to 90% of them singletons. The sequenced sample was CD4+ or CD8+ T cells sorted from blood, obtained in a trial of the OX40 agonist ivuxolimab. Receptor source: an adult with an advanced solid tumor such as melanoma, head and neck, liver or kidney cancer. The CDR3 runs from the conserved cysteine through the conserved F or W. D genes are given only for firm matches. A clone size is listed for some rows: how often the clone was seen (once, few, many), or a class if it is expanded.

CDR3 protein: CASSAGLLNTGELFF
CDR3 DNA: TGTGCCAGCAGTGCCGGGCTCCTTAACACCGGGGAGCTGTTTTTT
J gene: TRBJ2-2
V gene: TRBV6-1
clone size: -
D gene: -

CDR3 protein: CASSYERTKTYEQYF
CDR3 DNA: TGTGCCAGCAGTTACGAGAGGACGAAAACCTACGAGCAGTACTTC
J gene: TRBJ2-7
V gene: TRBV6-6
clone size: -
D gene: -

CDR3 protein: CAWSVRHDQPQHF
CDR3 DNA: TGTGCCTGGAGTGTGAGGCACGATCAGCCCCAGCATTTT
J gene: TRBJ1-5
V gene: TRBV30
clone size: medium-sized
D gene: -

CDR3 protein: CASSLLAGGSTNEQFF
CDR3 DNA: TGTGCCAGCAGCTTACTAGCGGGAGGGTCTACCAATGAGCAGTTCTTC
J gene: TRBJ2-1
V gene: TRBV11-3
clone size: -
D gene: TRBD2

CDR3 protein: CASSFRGTDTQYF
CDR3 DNA: TGCGCCAGCAGTTTCAGGGGCACAGATACGCAGTATTTT
J gene: TRBJ2-3
V gene: TRBV4-3
clone size: -
D gene: -

CDR3 protein: CASSVGTGGGWELFF
CDR3 DNA: TGTGCCAGCAGCGTGGGGACAGGGGGTGGATGGGAGCTGTTTTTT
J gene: TRBJ2-2
V gene: TRBV5-5
clone size: -
D gene: TRBD1

CDR3 protein: CSVVTTAIAHTF
CDR3 DNA: TGCAGCGTTGTGACGACTGCCATAGCCCACACCTTC
J gene: TRBJ1-2
V gene: TRBV29-1
clone size: once
D gene: -

CDR3 protein: CASSLIGGTEAFF
CDR3 DNA: TGTGCCAGCAGCTTGATAGGGGGCACTGAAGCTTTCTTT
J gene: TRBJ1-1
V gene: TRBV5-4
clone size: -
D gene: -

CDR3 protein: CSVESAGYTF
CDR3 DNA: TGCAGCGTTGAATCCGCCGGCTACACCTTC
J gene: TRBJ1-2
V gene: TRBV29-1
clone size: -
D gene: -

CDR3 protein: CASSTQRGLNTEAFF
CDR3 DNA: TGTGCCAGCAGTACCCAAAGGGGCTTGAACACTGAAGCTTTCTTT
J gene: TRBJ1-1
V gene: TRBV6-5
clone size: -
D gene: -

CDR3 protein: CASSPGHRLYGYTF
CDR3 DNA: TGCGCCAGCAGCCCGGGACACCGCCTCTATGGCTACACCTTC
J gene: TRBJ1-2
V gene: TRBV5-1
clone size: -
D gene: -

CDR3 protein: CASGQSGKQYF
CDR3 DNA: TGTGCCAGTGGCCAATCTGGAAAGCAGTACTTC
J gene: TRBJ2-7
V gene: TRBV27
clone size: -
D gene: -

CDR3 protein: CASSSGLAGVGYEQYF
CDR3 DNA: TGTGCCAGCAGCTCGGGACTAGCGGGAGTAGGATACGAGCAGTACTTC
J gene: TRBJ2-7
V gene: TRBV7-6
clone size: -
D gene: TRBD2

CDR3 protein: CASSFLRGQPQHF
CDR3 DNA: TGTGCCAGCAGCTTCCTCCGGGGTCAGCCCCAGCATTTT
J gene: TRBJ1-5
V gene: TRBV7-2
clone size: -
D gene: -

CDR3 protein: CASSYSRTGDGNTIYF
CDR3 DNA: TGTGCCAGCAGTTACTCTAGGACAGGGGACGGAAACACCATATATTTT
J gene: TRBJ1-3
V gene: TRBV6-5
clone size: -
D gene: TRBD1

CDR3 protein: CASSLGQGLVGAFF
CDR3 DNA: TGTGCCAGCAGCTTAGGGCAGGGCCTGGTGGGGGCTTTCTTT
J gene: TRBJ1-1
V gene: TRBV7-2
clone size: -
D gene: -

CDR3 protein: CSAEDSYTQYF
CDR3 DNA: TGCAGTGCTGAAGACAGCTATACGCAGTATTTT
J gene: TRBJ2-3
V gene: TRBV20-1
clone size: -
D gene: -

CDR3 protein: CASSTSGGYTF
CDR3 DNA: -
J gene: TRBJ1-2
V gene: TRBV7-2
clone size: -
D gene: -

CDR3 protein: CASSLKYAGGPYEQYF
CDR3 DNA: TGTGCCAGCAGTTTGAAATATGCGGGGGGGCCCTACGAGCAGTACTTC
J gene: TRBJ2-7
V gene: TRBV27
clone size: -
D gene: TRBD2

CDR3 protein: CASRAGPSSYEQYF
CDR3 DNA: TGTGCCAGCAGGGCCGGGCCCAGCTCCTACGAGCAGTACTTC
J gene: TRBJ2-7
V gene: TRBV11-1
clone size: -
D gene: -

CDR3 protein: CASRPSGRASFSYNEQFF
CDR3 DNA: TGTGCCAGCAGGCCTAGCGGGAGGGCCTCTTTCTCCTACAATGAGCAGTTCTTC
J gene: TRBJ2-1
V gene: TRBV7-2
clone size: -
D gene: TRBD2

CDR3 protein: CTSSQVGQGAGGYTF
CDR3 DNA: -
J gene: TRBJ1-2
V gene: TRBV1
clone size: -
D gene: -

CDR3 protein: CASSVEQRKYEQYF
CDR3 DNA: TGTGCCAGCAGTGTGGAACAGAGGAAATACGAGCAGTACTTC
J gene: TRBJ2-7
V gene: TRBV6-1
clone size: -
D gene: -

CDR3 protein: CASNRGAGLYEQYF
CDR3 DNA: TGTGCCAGCAATCGCGGGGCAGGACTCTACGAGCAGTACTTC
J gene: TRBJ2-7
V gene: TRBV5-8
clone size: -
D gene: -

CDR3 protein: CASSPGLAGGQETQYF
CDR3 DNA: TGTGCCAGCAGCCCTGGACTAGCGGGAGGACAAGAGACCCAGTACTTC
J gene: TRBJ2-5
V gene: TRBV5-5
clone size: -
D gene: TRBD2

CDR3 protein: CASRPPGGGLGEQFF
CDR3 DNA: TGCGCCAGCAGACCGCCGGGCGGGGGCTTGGGGGAGCAGTTCTTC
J gene: TRBJ2-1
V gene: TRBV5-1
clone size: -
D gene: -

CDR3 protein: CASSSSGTNTDTQYF
CDR3 DNA: TGTGCCAGCAGCTCCTCCGGGACTAACACAGATACGCAGTATTTT
J gene: TRBJ2-3
V gene: TRBV11-3
clone size: -
D gene: TRBD2

CDR3 protein: CASSLMASGTKNEQFF
CDR3 DNA: TGTGCCAGCAGCTTAATGGCTAGCGGAACGAAAAATGAGCAGTTCTTC
J gene: TRBJ2-1
V gene: TRBV7-3
clone size: -
D gene: TRBD2

CDR3 protein: CASSPGTSGRDSYNEQFF
CDR3 DNA: TGTGCCAGCAGCCCTGGGACTAGCGGAAGAGACTCCTACAATGAGCAGTTCTTC
J gene: TRBJ2-1
V gene: TRBV9
clone size: -
D gene: TRBD2

CDR3 protein: CASSVGLEKLFF
CDR3 DNA: TGTGCCAGCAGTGTCGGCCTTGAAAAACTGTTTTTT
J gene: TRBJ1-4
V gene: TRBV2
clone size: -
D gene: -

CDR3 protein: CASSQELAGGADTQYF
CDR3 DNA: TGTGCCAGCAGCCAGGAACTAGCGGGAGGAGCAGATACGCAGTATTTT
J gene: TRBJ2-3
V gene: TRBV4-2
clone size: -
D gene: TRBD2

CDR3 protein: CASSTSLQRNTEAFF
CDR3 DNA: TGTGCCAGTAGTACTTCCCTACAGCGGAACACTGAAGCTTTCTTT
J gene: TRBJ1-1
V gene: TRBV19
clone size: -
D gene: -

CDR3 protein: CASSIGDRTIYGYTF
CDR3 DNA: TGTGCCAGTAGTATTGGAGACCGGACGATCTATGGCTACACCTTC
J gene: TRBJ1-2
V gene: TRBV19
clone size: -
D gene: -

CDR3 protein: CASRQGASSGEQYF
CDR3 DNA: TGTGCCAGTAGGCAGGGGGCCTCTTCAGGGGAGCAGTACTTC
J gene: TRBJ2-7
V gene: TRBV19
clone size: -
D gene: TRBD1

CDR3 protein: CASSLGTGMGTEAFF
CDR3 DNA: TGCGCCAGCAGCTTGGGGACAGGGATGGGGACTGAAGCTTTCTTT
J gene: TRBJ1-1
V gene: TRBV5-1
clone size: -
D gene: TRBD1

CDR3 protein: CASSKAGTRTSVYEQYF
CDR3 DNA: TGTGCCAGCAGCAAAGCGGGCACCCGGACTAGCGTCTACGAGCAGTACTTC
J gene: TRBJ2-7
V gene: TRBV21-1
clone size: -
D gene: -

CDR3 protein: CASSKTGKSNQPQHF
CDR3 DNA: TGTGCCAGCAGCAAAACAGGGAAGAGCAATCAGCCCCAGCATTTT
J gene: TRBJ1-5
V gene: TRBV27
clone size: -
D gene: -

CDR3 protein: CASSLGVSSTDTQYF
CDR3 DNA: TGCGCCAGCAGCTTGGGGGTATCTAGCACAGATACGCAGTATTTT
J gene: TRBJ2-3
V gene: TRBV5-1
clone size: -
D gene: -

CDR3 protein: CASSQERFTEGFIPLNIQYF
CDR3 DNA: TGTGCCAGCAGCCAAGAAAGGTTCACCGAGGGTTTCATCCCCTTAAACATTCAGTACTTC
J gene: TRBJ2-4
V gene: TRBV4-2
clone size: -
D gene: -

CDR3 protein: CASSLLAGTTDTQYF
CDR3 DNA: TGTGCCAGCAGCTTGTTAGCCGGGACCACAGATACGCAGTATTTT
J gene: TRBJ2-3
V gene: TRBV5-6
clone size: -
D gene: -

CDR3 protein: CASSLGGTRNIQYF
CDR3 DNA: TGTGCCAGCAGTTTAGGGGGGACAAGAAACATTCAGTACTTC
J gene: TRBJ2-4
V gene: TRBV27
clone size: -
D gene: -

CDR3 protein: CASRRQLAGPIDTQYF
CDR3 DNA: TGCGCCAGCAGGCGGCAACTAGCGGGACCCATAGATACGCAGTATTTT
J gene: TRBJ2-3
V gene: TRBV5-1
clone size: few
D gene: TRBD2

CDR3 protein: CASSINSGQGKLFF
CDR3 DNA: TGTGCCAGTAGTATAAATAGCGGGCAAGGAAAACTGTTTTTT
J gene: TRBJ1-4
V gene: TRBV19
clone size: -
D gene: -

CDR3 protein: CASGKSLGTGNTIYF
CDR3 DNA: TGTGCCAGCGGAAAGTCTCTGGGTACTGGAAACACCATATATTTT
J gene: TRBJ1-3
V gene: TRBV7-8
clone size: -
D gene: -

CDR3 protein: CASSTANYRGSFLDTEAFF
CDR3 DNA: TGTGCCAGCAGTACCGCAAATTACAGGGGTTCCTTCCTAGATACTGAAGCTTTCTTT
J gene: TRBJ1-1
V gene: TRBV5-5
clone size: -
D gene: TRBD1

CDR3 protein: CSGAQGDEQYF
CDR3 DNA: TGCAGTGGCGCCCAGGGGGACGAGCAGTACTTC
J gene: TRBJ2-7
V gene: TRBV20-1
clone size: once
D gene: TRBD1

CDR3 protein: CASSLEWQGIAFF
CDR3 DNA: TGCGCCAGCAGCTTGGAATGGCAGGGGATCGCTTTCTTT
J gene: TRBJ1-1
V gene: TRBV5-1
clone size: few
D gene: -

CDR3 protein: CASTGQQNTEAFF
CDR3 DNA: TGTGCCAGCACGGGACAGCAGAACACTGAAGCTTTCTTT
J gene: TRBJ1-1
V gene: TRBV2
clone size: -
D gene: TRBD1

CDR3 protein: CASSVVGTSGRDEQFF
CDR3 DNA: TGTGCCAGCAGCGTAGTGGGGACTAGCGGGAGAGATGAGCAGTTCTTC
J gene: TRBJ2-1
V gene: TRBV9
clone size: -
D gene: TRBD2

CDR3 protein: CASSSGQDNEQFF
CDR3 DNA: TGTGCCAGCAGCTCGGGACAGGACAATGAGCAGTTCTTC
J gene: TRBJ2-1
V gene: TRBV11-2
clone size: -
D gene: TRBD1

CDR3 protein: CASSYSSGVGYGYTF
CDR3 DNA: TGTGCCAGCAGTTACTCGTCGGGGGTTGGCTATGGCTACACCTTC
J gene: TRBJ1-2
V gene: TRBV6-5
clone size: -
D gene: -

CDR3 protein: CASSLAGAPRETQYF
CDR3 DNA: TGTGCCAGCAGCTTGGCCGGTGCCCCCCGGGAGACCCAGTACTTC
J gene: TRBJ2-5
V gene: TRBV5-6
clone size: -
D gene: -

CDR3 protein: CASSPSLAPQETQYF
CDR3 DNA: TGTGCCAGCTCACCCTCCCTAGCGCCGCAAGAGACCCAGTACTTC
J gene: TRBJ2-5
V gene: TRBV18
clone size: -
D gene: -

CDR3 protein: CASSPGLQETQYF
CDR3 DNA: TGTGCCAGCTCACCGGGACTACAAGAGACCCAGTACTTC
J gene: TRBJ2-5
V gene: TRBV18
clone size: -
D gene: TRBD2